This TCR beta chain originates from a study of cytomegalovirus exposure and HLA in healthy donors (dated by TCRdb to about 2017). About the investigation overall: A later analysis indicated that the 130 or so validation repertoires were generated on the platform also employed for the approximately 670 repertoires of the first cohort. The aim of the study was to test whether cataloging public T cell receptors could identify signatures of past pathogen exposure. The study combined high-throughput TCR immunosequencing, statistical association of individual TCRs with disease status, and machine learning to predict cytomegalovirus infection status. In addition to the first cohort of approximately 670 subjects, a separate validation cohort of about 120 different subjects was used. Study-wide findings and limitations: The study listed around 160 TCR beta chains as associated with cytomegalovirus. Most TCR sequences were observed very rarely across donors, whereas some public TCRs were present in many individuals. Cytomegalovirus status was reported to be diagnosed by the classifier with high specificity and sensitivity in both the original and validation cohorts. A few of the identified cytomegalovirus-associated TCR beta chains were confirmed in vitro to be specific for cytomegalovirus antigens. It was suggested by the authors that the approach could potentially be generalized to other disease states and immunological phenotypes. The validation cohort had no HLA typing available for a later analysis, so co-occurrence within that cohort was assessed over all 120 or so repertoires. In a later analysis, TCRs clustered in the first cohort were found to also tend to co-occur in the roughly 110 validation repertoires, with approximately 95% of cluster scores above 0.

The library came from the immunoSEQ multiplex PCR assay. In the paper's pipeline: A statistical classification framework was built for diagnosing cytomegalovirus status from the catalog of TCR beta chain sequences. The table comes from immuneACCESS by way of TCRdb, which keeps in-frame sequences with V and J called. Part of the clones is missing from these tables; in studies checked, under half for an unresolved V gene and the rest for unknown reasons. V and J calls plus clone size are reproduced from that table; the DNA served to infer D and trimming. The sample table records 120,000 to 150,000 clones; about 91% of these occur just once. The ten most abundant clones make up 4.5% to 5.5% of the sample. Separate from the roughly 660-subject first cohort, the validation cohort of roughly 120 subjects was the group to which the donors belonged. As for this clone: The clone's antigen remains unknown. No base quality information exists; no much larger clone differs at one position.

V ends up 5 bases short and J 7 bases short, with an unmatched junction base count of 4. From its cysteine to its phenylalanine, the CDR3 spans 15 amino acids. Of all the DNA, just the CDR3 is kept, 45 bases in frame from base 1. Taken from the germline V gene, the CDR1 and CDR2 loops are MGHRA and YSYEKL. The TCR originated in a man between 18 and 29 years old in good health and CMV-seropositive. Sample: PBMCs. This chain is built from TRBV4-1 and TRBJ2-1; 14 bases in the middle match TRBD2. CDR3 reads: CASSSGLAGVNEQFF. The DNA sequence is as follows: TGCGCCAGCAGCTCGGGACTAGCGGGAGTGAATGAGCAGTTCTTC.